These 24 T cell receptor beta chains were sequenced from one sample in a study of blood T cell repertoires in COVID-19. Some clones are missing from TCRdb's copy, which holds only in-frame ones; the method was immunoSEQ multiplex PCR. Of approximately 300,000 clones listed, roughly 88% are singletons. The specimen was peripheral blood. The receptors were gathered from a woman between 45 and 65 years old with acute or convalescent COVID-19.

This sequence joins TRBV7-9 and TRBJ2-1, with TRBD2 matching over 12 bases. Germline V CDR1 and CDR2: SEHNR, FQNEAQ (reference sequence). The CDR3 runs 16 residues. J gave up 9 bases and V 5 bases, and 11 bases lay outside the gene matches. CDR3: CASSRLAGARATEQFF. CDR3 coding DNA: TGTGCCAGCAGCCGACTAGCGGGAGCTCGGGCGACTGAGCAGTTCTTC.

The chain combines TRBV6-5 with TRBJ2-2; TRBD1 matches 8 bases. The CDR3 spans 14 residues. Germline CDR1 and CDR2: MNHEY and SVGAGI. V lost 6 bases and J lost 5; bases outside the gene matches: 5. The CDR3 sequence is CASRTGAWTGELFF. CDR3 sequence (DNA): TGTGCCAGCAGGACAGGGGCGTGGACCGGGGAGCTGTTTTTT.

The gene calls are TRBV27 and TRBJ2-7, with 7 nucleotides matching TRBD1. Germline lookup yields CDR1 MNHEY and CDR2 SMNVEV (reference sequence). This CDR3 is 15 amino acids long. The trim removed 6 bases at V and 3 bases at J, leaving 11 bases unmatched. The CDR3 nucleotides read TGTGCCAGCAGCCGTCCCGGGACAGCTATCTACGAGCAGTACTTC. Protein sequence: CASSRPGTAIYEQYF.

J is TRBJ2-1 and V is TRBV25-1, with D tentatively TRBD1 (5 bases). Between the trimmed V and J ends, which lost 6 bases and 4 bases, there was a span of 10 bases. CDR1 is MGHDK, CDR2 SYGVNS, per germline. This CDR3 has 13 residues. The CDR3, as DNA: TGTGCCAGCAGATTGGGGCCTTACAATGAGCAGTTCTTC. It translates to CASRLGPYNEQFF.

This chain joins TRBV9 and TRBJ2-1; TRBD2 aligns across 9 bases. CDR1 is SGDLS and CDR2 is YYNGEE in the germline V gene. The CDR3 is 14 residues long. V was pared by 1 base and J by 6 bases, with 2 bases of the junction left unmatched. CDR3 in amino acids: CASSVIAGVNEQFF. Written as DNA, the CDR3 is TGTGCCAGCAGCGTAATAGCGGGAGTCAATGAGCAGTTCTTC.

This clone was counted once. The rearrangement links TRBV10-3 to TRBJ2-7; the D gene is possibly TRBD2 (5 bases). The length of the CDR3 is 15 residues. The ends were cut back, 0 bases at V and 2 bases at J, with 11 bases in the middle. Per germline, CDR1 ENHRY and CDR2 SYGVKD. As DNA, the CDR3 is TGTGCCATCAGTGAGTCAACTAGAGGAACCTACGAGCAGTACTTC. Amino acid sequence: CAISESTRGTYEQYF.

The chain couples TRBV5-1 to TRBJ2-1; 7 bases agree with TRBD2. CDR3 length: 15 residues. V lost 0 bases to trimming and J lost 3 bases; unmatched junction nucleotides: 3. Germline CDR1 reads SGHRS; CDR2 reads YFSETQ. CDR3 amino acids: CASSLGAGVYNEQFF. The CDR3 nucleotides read TGCGCCAGCAGCTTGGGGGCGGGAGTCTACAATGAGCAGTTCTTC.

V and J are TRBV7-2 and TRBJ2-7; D is undetermined. V was clipped by 4 bases and J by 0 bases, with 10 bases between them. The CDR3 is 14 residues long. Germline V lookup: CDR1 SGHTA, CDR2 FQGNSA. CDR3 sequence reads: CASSYTASSYEQYF. DNA of the CDR3: TGTGCCAGCAGCTACACCGCAAGCTCCTACGAGCAGTACTTC.

The chain joins TRBV27 to TRBJ2-1; no reliable D call. This CDR3 spans 15 amino acids. The germline V and J ends were trimmed by 2 bases and 0 bases, with 8 bases remaining between them. Germline CDR1 and CDR2: MNHEY and SMNVEV (reference sequence). The CDR3 coding sequence is TGTGCCAGCAGTTTAGTCTGGAGCTCCTACAATGAGCAGTTCTTC. Its protein is CASSLVWSSYNEQFF.

V usage is TRBV19 and J usage is TRBJ1-5; 9 bases line up with TRBD1. CDR1 is LNHDA and CDR2 is SQIVND in the germline V gene (reference sequence). The CDR3 is made up of 15 amino acids. J was trimmed by 5 bases and V by 5 bases; bases with no gene match: 7. The CDR3 is CASSYGDRAHQPQHF. DNA of the CDR3: TGTGCCAGTAGTTACGGGGACAGGGCCCATCAGCCCCAGCATTTT.

V and J are TRBV28 and TRBJ2-1, with TRBD2 matching over 11 bases. This CDR3 contains 14 residues. V trimming: 4 bases; J trimming: 7 bases; junction bases outside the gene matches: 3. Germline V gene sequence: CDR1 MDHEN, CDR2 SYDVKM. The CDR3 loop is CASSWGLAVNEQFF. CDR3 DNA sequence: TGTGCCAGCAGTTGGGGACTAGCGGTAAATGAGCAGTTCTTC. Filled out from reference TRBV28 and TRBJ2-1, the complete variable domain reads DVKVTQSSRYLVKRTGEKVFLECVQDMDHENMFWYRQDPGLGLRLIYFSYDVKMKEKGDIPEGYSVSREKKERFSLILESASTNQTSMYLCASSWGLAVNEQFFGPGTRLTVL.

The chain has TRBV21-1 and TRBJ2-2; the D call of TRBD1 is as the table states it, not checked on the DNA. TRBV21-1 is a documented pseudogene. CDR3 length equals 14 residues. DNA of the CDR3: TGTGCCAGCAGCAAGATGCAGGGGACCGGGGAGCTGTTTTTT. Translating gives CASSKMQGTGELFF.

The chain employs TRBV5-1 and TRBJ1-1, with TRBD1 as a possible D gene (5 bases). Germline CDR1 is SGHRS and CDR2 is YFSETQ. The ends were cut back, 1 base at V and 4 bases at J, with 8 bases in the middle. CDR3 size: 13 residues. The CDR3 is CASSLQGGTEAFF. The CDR3 DNA sequence: TGCGCCAGCAGCTTGCAGGGTGGCACTGAAGCTTTCTTT.

The count of this clone is one. Additional DNA sequences in this sample encode the identical CDR3. V usage is TRBV18 and J usage is TRBJ2-7; maybe TRBD1 (6 bases). CDR3 length equals 14 residues. V was cut by 3 bases and J by 3 bases, with 12 bases left in between. Germline V gene data show CDR1 as KGHSH and CDR2 as LQKENI. The CDR3 DNA reads as TGTGCCAGCTCACCCTCGACAGGAAGCTACGAGCAGTACTTC. Protein sequence: CASSPSTGSYEQYF.

The gene calls are TRBV29-1 and TRBJ2-1; tentative D call: TRBD1 (6 bases). Trimming shortened V by 6 bases and J by 4 bases, and 16 bases separated the two germline ends. Germline V gene data show CDR1 as SQVTM and CDR2 as ANQGSEA. The CDR3 is made up of 14 amino acids. CDR3: CSVKPGGLYNEQFF. Written as DNA, the CDR3 is TGCAGCGTCAAACCTGGGGGCCTTTACAATGAGCAGTTCTTC.

A word on this clone: Sequence at one end of the junction differs from germline and may be a read error. This rearrangement joins TRBV19 to TRBJ1-1; D is unclear. The CDR3 totals 15 residues. Germline-derived CDR1 and CDR2 are LNHDA and SQIVND (reference sequence). The DNA for the CDR3 is TGTGCCAGTAGTATAGGGGTAGGGAGGAACGCTGAAGCTTTCTTT. It translates to CASSIGVGRNAEAFF.

J is TRBJ2-1 and V is TRBV10-3, with 7 bases aligning to TRBD2. This CDR3 has 15 residues. Germline trimming cut 5 bases from V and 4 bases from J; bases unmatched to any gene: 8. The germline V gene encodes CDR1 ENHRY and CDR2 SYGVKD. The CDR3 reads CAISSRRERYNEQFF. In nucleotides, the CDR3 is TGTGCCATCAGTAGCCGGCGGGAGAGGTACAATGAGCAGTTCTTC.

The chain recombines TRBV4-1 with TRBJ2-7; 9 nucleotides align to TRBD2. Germline-derived CDR1 and CDR2 are MGHRA and YSYEKL. CDR3 length: 16 amino acids. The ends lost 4 bases at V and 6 bases at J; junction bases unmatched: 13. CDR3 DNA: TGCGCCAGCAGCCCCCTAGCGGGGCTCCCCCTCTCCGAGCAGTACTTC. It codes for CASSPLAGLPLSEQYF.

This chain uses TRBV5-1 with TRBJ2-1; TRBD2 is a possible D gene (6 bases). From germline, CDR1 is SGHRS and CDR2 YFSETQ. V was clipped by 0 bases and J by 6 bases, with 10 bases between them. The CDR3 extends over 14 amino acids. The CDR3 loop reads CASSLEAAGNEQFF. Here the CDR3 DNA reads TGCGCCAGCAGCTTGGAGGCAGCGGGCAATGAGCAGTTCTTC. The full variable domain, rest sourced from reference TRBV5-1 and TRBJ2-1, is KAGVTQTPRYLIKTRGQQVTLSCSPISGHRSVSWYQQTPGQGLQFLFEYFSETQRNKGNFPGRFSGRQFSNSRSEMNVSTLELGDSALYLCASSLEAAGNEQFFGPGTRLTVL.

The chain carries TRBV28 and TRBJ2-7, with 9 positions matching TRBD1. The CDR3 loop spans 16 amino acids. The germline V gene encodes CDR1 MDHEN and CDR2 SYDVKM. The J segment lost 3 bases and the V segment lost 5 bases, leaving 11 bases of the junction unmatched. The CDR3 DNA reads TGTGCCAGCAGTCCCCCCGGGACAGGGTTTTTCTACGAGCAGTACTTC. Translation: CASSPPGTGFFYEQYF.

The V call is TRBV27, the J call TRBJ1-1; possible D gene TRBD1, 6 bases. The length of the CDR3 is 14 residues. Trimming took 0 bases from V and 7 from J, leaving 12 bases between them. CDR1 and CDR2 (germline): MNHEY, SMNVEV (reference sequence). CDR3 sequence: CASSLSRGYIEAFF. CDR3 nucleotides: TGTGCCAGCAGTTTATCGAGGGGGTACATTGAAGCTTTCTTT.

This chain joins TRBV7-2 and TRBJ1-2; D ambiguous. Germline V lookup: CDR1 SGHTA, CDR2 FQGNSA. CDR3 length: 16 amino acids. V was pared by 3 bases and J by 1 base, with 15 bases between. CDR3 in amino acids: CASSFPEGGLNYGYTF. For the CDR3, the DNA is TGTGCCAGCAGCTTCCCGGAAGGCGGTCTTAACTATGGCTACACCTTC.

The chain employs TRBV27 and TRBJ2-2; the D is unclear. Germline values: CDR1 MNHEY, CDR2 SMNVEV (reference sequence). The CDR3 consists of 14 residues. V lost 5 bases and J 4 bases, leaving 11 bases between the germline ends. In DNA, the CDR3 is TGTGCCAGCAGTACCGCCCAGATCACCGGGGAGCTGTTTTTT. This sequence encodes CASSTAQITGELFF.

This clone appeared a few times. This chain uses TRBV7-8 with TRBJ2-3, with 7 bases matching TRBD2. Unmatched junction bases numbered 8, after V lost 4 bases and J lost 1 base. Germline V CDR1 and CDR2: SGHVS, FQNEAQ. The CDR3 covers 16 residues. CDR3 DNA sequence: TGTGCCAGCAGCTCGCGAGCGGGGAGGGGCACAGATACGCAGTATTTT. This translates into CASSSRAGRGTDTQYF. Using reference TRBV7-8 and TRBJ2-3 for the parts outside the CDR3, the full variable domain is GAGVSQSPRYKVAKRGQDVALRCDPISGHVSLFWYQQALGQGPEFLTYFQNEAQLDKSGLPSDRFFAERPEGSVSTLKIQRTQQEDSAVYLCASSSRAGRGTDTQYFGPGTRLTVL.